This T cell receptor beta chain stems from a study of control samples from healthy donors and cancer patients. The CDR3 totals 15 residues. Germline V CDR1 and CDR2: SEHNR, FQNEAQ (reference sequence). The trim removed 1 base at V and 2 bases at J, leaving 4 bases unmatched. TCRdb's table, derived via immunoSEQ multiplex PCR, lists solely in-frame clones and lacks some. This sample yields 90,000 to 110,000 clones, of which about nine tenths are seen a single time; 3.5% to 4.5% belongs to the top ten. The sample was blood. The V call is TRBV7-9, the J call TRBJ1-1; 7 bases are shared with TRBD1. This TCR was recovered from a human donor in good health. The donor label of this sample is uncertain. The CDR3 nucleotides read TGTGCCAGCAGCTTAGGCCCAGGGGGAAACACTGAAGCTTTCTTT. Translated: CASSLGPGGNTEAFF.